This T cell receptor beta chain came from a study of beta chain features in type 1 diabetes. In regard to this clone: Its antigen is currently unknown.

Reverse transcription of all isolated RNA meant that expressed TCRB transcripts were sequenced. The table came from immunoSEQ multiplex PCR; TCRdb's copy has only in-frame clones and leaves some out. The table includes 300,000 to 450,000 clones, about 18% detected once. Study-level results: Patients' naive, central memory and Treg TCRB repertoires seemed closer to one another than those of healthy donors.

CDR1 and CDR2 (germline): SGHKS, YYEKEE (reference sequence). Between the trimmed V and J ends, which lost 4 bases and 9 bases, there was a span of 20 bases. The CDR3 is made up of 15 amino acids. What was sequenced was naive CD4+ T cells from blood. This clonotype was obtained from a woman aged 18-35 years in good health. The chain combines TRBV5-5 with TRBJ2-1; possibly TRBD2 for D (6 bases). CDR3 sequence: CASSRPGTGLGEQFF. The CDR3 DNA is TGTGCCAGCAGCCGACCCGGGACTGGTCTCGGTGAGCAGTTCTTC.